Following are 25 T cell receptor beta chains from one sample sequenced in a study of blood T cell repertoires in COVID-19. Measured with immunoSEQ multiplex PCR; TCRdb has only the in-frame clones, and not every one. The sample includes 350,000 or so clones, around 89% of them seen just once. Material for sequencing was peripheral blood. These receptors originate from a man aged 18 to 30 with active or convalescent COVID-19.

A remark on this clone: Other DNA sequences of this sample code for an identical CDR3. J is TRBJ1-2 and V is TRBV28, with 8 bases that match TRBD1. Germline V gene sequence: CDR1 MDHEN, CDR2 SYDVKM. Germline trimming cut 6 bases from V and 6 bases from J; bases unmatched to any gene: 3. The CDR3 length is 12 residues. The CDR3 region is CASSLTGDGYTF. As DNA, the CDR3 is TGTGCCAGCAGCCTGACAGGGGATGGCTACACCTTC.

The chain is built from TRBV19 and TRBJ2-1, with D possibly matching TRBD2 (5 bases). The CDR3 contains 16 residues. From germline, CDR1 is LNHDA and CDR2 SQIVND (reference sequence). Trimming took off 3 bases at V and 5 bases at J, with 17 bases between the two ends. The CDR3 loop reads CASSILREVGHNEQFF. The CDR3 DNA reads TGTGCCAGTAGTATCCTTCGGGAAGTTGGCCACAATGAGCAGTTCTTC.

CDR3 protein: CASTRDSNEKLFF. The CDR3 region has the DNA TGTGCCAGCACCCGGGACAGTAATGAAAAACTGTTTTTT. The gene calls are TRBV7-9 and TRBJ1-4; 7 bases agree with TRBD1. V lost 7 bases to trimming and J lost 4 bases; unmatched junction nucleotides: 3. Germline loops: CDR1 SEHNR, CDR2 FQNEAQ (reference sequence). The CDR3 extends over 13 amino acids.

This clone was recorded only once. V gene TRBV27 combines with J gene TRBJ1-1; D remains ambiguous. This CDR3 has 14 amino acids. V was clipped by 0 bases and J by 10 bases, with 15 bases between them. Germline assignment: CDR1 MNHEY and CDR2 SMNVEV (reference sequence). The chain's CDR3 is CASSLSGDYSGAFF. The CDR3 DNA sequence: TGTGCCAGCAGTTTATCCGGGGATTACAGTGGAGCTTTCTTT.

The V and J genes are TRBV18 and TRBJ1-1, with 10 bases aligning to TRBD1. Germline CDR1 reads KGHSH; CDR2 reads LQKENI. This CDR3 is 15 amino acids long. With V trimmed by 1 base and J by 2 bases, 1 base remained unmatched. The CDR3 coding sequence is TGTGCCAGCTCACCACTGACAGGGGGCAACACTGAAGCTTTCTTT. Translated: CASSPLTGGNTEAFF.

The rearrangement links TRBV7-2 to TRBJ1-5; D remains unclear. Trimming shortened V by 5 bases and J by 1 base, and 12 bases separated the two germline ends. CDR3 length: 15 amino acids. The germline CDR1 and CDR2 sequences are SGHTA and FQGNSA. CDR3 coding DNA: TGTGCCAGCAGCCCTAGTCTCGTGAGCAATCAGCCCCAGCATTTT. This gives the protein CASSPSLVSNQPQHF.

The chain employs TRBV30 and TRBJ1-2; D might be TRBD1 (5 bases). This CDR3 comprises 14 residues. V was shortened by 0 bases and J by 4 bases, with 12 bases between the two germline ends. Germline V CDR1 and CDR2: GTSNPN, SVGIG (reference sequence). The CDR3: CAWSVPSGFYGYTF. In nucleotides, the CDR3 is TGTGCCTGGAGTGTACCTTCAGGGTTCTATGGCTACACCTTC.

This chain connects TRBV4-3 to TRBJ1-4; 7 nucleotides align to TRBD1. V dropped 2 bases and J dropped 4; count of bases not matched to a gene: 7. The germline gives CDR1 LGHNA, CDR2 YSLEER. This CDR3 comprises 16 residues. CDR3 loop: CASSQQTGQYNEKLFF. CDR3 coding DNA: TGCGCCAGCAGCCAACAGACGGGACAGTATAATGAAAAACTGTTTTTT.

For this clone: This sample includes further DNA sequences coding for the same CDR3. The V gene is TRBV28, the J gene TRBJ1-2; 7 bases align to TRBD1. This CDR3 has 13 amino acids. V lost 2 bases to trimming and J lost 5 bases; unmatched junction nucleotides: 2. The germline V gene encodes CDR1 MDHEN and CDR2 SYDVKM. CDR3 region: CASSLKGAYGYTF. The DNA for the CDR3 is TGTGCCAGCAGTTTAAAGGGGGCGTATGGCTACACCTTC.

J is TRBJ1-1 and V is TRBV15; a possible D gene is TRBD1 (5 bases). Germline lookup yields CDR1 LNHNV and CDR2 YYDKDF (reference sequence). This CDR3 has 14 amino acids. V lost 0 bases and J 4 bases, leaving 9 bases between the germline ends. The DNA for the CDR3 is TGTGCCACCAGCAGAGACCCAGGGATCACTGAAGCTTTCTTT. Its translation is CATSRDPGITEAFF.

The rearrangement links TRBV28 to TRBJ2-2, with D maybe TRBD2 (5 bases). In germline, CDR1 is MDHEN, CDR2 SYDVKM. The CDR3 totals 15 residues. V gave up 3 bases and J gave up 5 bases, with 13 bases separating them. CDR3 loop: CASSFYRGRTGELFF. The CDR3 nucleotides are TGTGCCAGCAGTTTTTACCGGGGAAGGACCGGGGAGCTGTTTTTT.

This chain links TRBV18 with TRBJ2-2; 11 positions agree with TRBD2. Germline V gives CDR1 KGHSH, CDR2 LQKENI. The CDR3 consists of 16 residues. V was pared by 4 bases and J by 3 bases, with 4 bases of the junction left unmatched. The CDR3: CASSLMGLADTGELFF. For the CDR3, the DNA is TGTGCCAGCTCACTAATGGGACTAGCGGACACCGGGGAGCTGTTTTTT.

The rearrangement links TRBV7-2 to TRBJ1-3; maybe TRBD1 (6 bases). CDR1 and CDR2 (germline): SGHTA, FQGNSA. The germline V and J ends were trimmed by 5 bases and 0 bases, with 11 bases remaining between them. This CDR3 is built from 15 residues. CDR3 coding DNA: TGTGCCAGCAGCACACAGGGCGGCTCTGGAAACACCATATATTTT. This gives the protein CASSTQGGSGNTIYF. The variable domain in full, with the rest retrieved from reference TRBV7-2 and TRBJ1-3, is GAGVSQSPSNKVTEKGKDVELRCDPISGHTALYWYRQSLGQGLEFLIYFQGNSAPDKSGLPSDRFSAERTGGSVSTLTIQRTQQEDSAVYLCASSTQGGSGNTIYFGEGSWLTVV.

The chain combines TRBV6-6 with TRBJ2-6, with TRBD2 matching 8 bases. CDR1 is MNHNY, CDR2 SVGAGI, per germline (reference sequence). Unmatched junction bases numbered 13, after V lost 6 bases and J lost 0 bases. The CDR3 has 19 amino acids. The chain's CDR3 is CASSLRGAGVSSGANVLTF. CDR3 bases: TGTGCCAGCAGCTTAAGGGGAGCGGGAGTTTCCTCTGGGGCCAACGTCCTGACTTTC.

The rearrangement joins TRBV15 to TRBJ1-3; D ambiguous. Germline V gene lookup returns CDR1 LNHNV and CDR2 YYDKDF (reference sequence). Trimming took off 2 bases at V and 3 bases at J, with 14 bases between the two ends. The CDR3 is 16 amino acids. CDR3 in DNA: TGTGCCACCAGCAGATCCCTCAGCGCGGGTGGAAACACCATATATTTT. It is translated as CATSRSLSAGGNTIYF.

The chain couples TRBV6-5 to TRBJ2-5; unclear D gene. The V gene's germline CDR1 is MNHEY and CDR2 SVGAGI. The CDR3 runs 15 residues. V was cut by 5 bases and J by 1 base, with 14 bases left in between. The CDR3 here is CASSPDSRFQETQYF. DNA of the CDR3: TGTGCCAGCAGTCCCGACTCACGATTCCAAGAGACCCAGTACTTC.

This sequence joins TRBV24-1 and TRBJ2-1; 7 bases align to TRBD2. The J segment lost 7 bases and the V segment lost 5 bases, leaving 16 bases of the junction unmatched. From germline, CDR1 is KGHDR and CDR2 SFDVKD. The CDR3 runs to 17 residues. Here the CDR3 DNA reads TGTGCCACCAGTGCCCGACTGTCAGCGGGGCGGGGTAATGAGCAGTTCTTC. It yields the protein CATSARLSAGRGNEQFF.

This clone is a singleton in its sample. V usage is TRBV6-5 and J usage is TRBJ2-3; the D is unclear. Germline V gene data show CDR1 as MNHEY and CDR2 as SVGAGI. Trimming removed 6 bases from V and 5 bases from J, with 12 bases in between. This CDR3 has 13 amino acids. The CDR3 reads CASSNPLGDTQYF. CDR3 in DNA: TGTGCCAGCAGCAACCCCCTCGGAGATACGCAGTATTTT.

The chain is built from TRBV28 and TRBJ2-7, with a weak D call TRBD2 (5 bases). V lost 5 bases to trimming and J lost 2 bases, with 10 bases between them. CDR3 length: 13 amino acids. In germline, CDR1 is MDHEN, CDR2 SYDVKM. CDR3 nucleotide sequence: TGTGCCAGCAGTCTAATGCGGGCCTACGAGCAGTACTTC. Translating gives CASSLMRAYEQYF. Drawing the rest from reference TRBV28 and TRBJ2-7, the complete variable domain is DVKVTQSSRYLVKRTGEKVFLECVQDMDHENMFWYRQDPGLGLRLIYFSYDVKMKEKGDIPEGYSVSREKKERFSLILESASTNQTSMYLCASSLMRAYEQYFGPGTRLTVT.

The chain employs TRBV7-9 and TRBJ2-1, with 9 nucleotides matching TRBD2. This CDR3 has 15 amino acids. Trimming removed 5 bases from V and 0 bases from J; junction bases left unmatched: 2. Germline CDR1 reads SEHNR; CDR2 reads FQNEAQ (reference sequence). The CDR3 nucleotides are TGTGCCAGCAGCCCTAGCGGGATCTCCTACAATGAGCAGTTCTTC. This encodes CASSPSGISYNEQFF.

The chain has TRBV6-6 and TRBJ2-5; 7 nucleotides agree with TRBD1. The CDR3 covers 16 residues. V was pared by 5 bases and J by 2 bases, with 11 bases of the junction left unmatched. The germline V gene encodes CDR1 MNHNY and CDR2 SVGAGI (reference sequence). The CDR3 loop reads CASSTLDRWTQETQYF. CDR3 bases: TGTGCCAGCAGTACCCTGGACAGGTGGACTCAAGAGACCCAGTACTTC.

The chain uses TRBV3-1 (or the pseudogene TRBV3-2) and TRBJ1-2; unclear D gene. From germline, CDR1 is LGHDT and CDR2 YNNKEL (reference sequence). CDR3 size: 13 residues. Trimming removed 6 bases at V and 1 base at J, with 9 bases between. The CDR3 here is CASRRSHNYGYTF. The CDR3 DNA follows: TGTGCCAGCAGACGGAGCCATAACTATGGCTACACCTTC.

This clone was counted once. In nucleotides, the CDR3 is TGTGCCAGCAGAGTGGGGGGTTACAATGAGCAGTTCTTC. Encoded protein: CASRVGGYNEQFF. The chain couples TRBV5-6 to TRBJ2-1; possibly TRBD2 for D (6 bases). Between the trimmed V and J ends, which lost 5 bases and 4 bases, there was a span of 10 bases. This CDR3 is 13 amino acids long. The germline V gene has CDR1 SGHDT and CDR2 YYEEEE.

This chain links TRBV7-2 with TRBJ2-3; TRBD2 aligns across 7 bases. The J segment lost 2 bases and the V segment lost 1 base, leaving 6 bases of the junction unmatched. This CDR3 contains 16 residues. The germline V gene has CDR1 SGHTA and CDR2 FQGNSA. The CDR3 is CASSLGPGGFTDTQYF. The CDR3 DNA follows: TGTGCCAGCAGCTTAGGACCGGGGGGTTTCACAGATACGCAGTATTTT.

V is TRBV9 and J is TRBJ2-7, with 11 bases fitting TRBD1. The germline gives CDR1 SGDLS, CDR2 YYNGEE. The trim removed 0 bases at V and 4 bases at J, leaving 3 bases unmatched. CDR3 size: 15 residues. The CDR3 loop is CASSVGGQGAYEQYF. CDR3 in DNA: TGTGCCAGCAGCGTAGGTGGACAGGGGGCATACGAGCAGTACTTC.